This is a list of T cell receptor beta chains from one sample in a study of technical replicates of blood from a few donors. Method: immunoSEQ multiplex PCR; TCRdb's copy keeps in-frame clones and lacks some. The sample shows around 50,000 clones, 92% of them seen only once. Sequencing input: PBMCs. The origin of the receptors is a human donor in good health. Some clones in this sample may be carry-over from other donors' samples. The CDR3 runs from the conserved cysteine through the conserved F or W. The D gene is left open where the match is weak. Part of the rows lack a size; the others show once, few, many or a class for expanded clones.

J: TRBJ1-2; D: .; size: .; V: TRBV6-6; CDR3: CASSYLQDYGYTF; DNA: TGTGCCAGCAGTTACCTACAGGACTATGGCTACACCTTC
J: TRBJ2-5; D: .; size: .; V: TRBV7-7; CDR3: CASSPQGGQTQYF; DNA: TGTGCCAGCAGCCCACAGGGCGGCCAGACCCAGTACTTC
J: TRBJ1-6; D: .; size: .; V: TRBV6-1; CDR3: CASSPRGGASPLHF; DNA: TGTGCCAGCAGCCCTCGGGGGGGGGCTTCACCCCTCCACTTT
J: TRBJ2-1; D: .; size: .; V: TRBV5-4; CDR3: CASSWSAGGEVSYNEQFF; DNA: TGTGCCAGCAGCTGGAGCGCGGGCGGAGAGGTCTCCTACAATGAGCAGTTCTTC
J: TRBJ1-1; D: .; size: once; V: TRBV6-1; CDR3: CASSLGPLAEAFF; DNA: TGTGCCAGCAGTCTCGGTCCTTTGGCTGAAGCTTTCTTT
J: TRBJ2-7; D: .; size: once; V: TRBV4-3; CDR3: CASSQDRGYEQYF; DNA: TGCGCCAGCAGCCAAGACAGGGGCTACGAGCAGTACTTC
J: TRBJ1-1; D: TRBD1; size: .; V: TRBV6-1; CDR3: CASSEGAGQGWTEAFF; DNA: TGTGCCAGCAGTGAAGGGGCGGGACAGGGTTGGACTGAAGCTTTCTTT
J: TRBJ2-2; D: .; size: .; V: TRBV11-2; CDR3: CASSSEGGGELFF; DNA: TGTGCCAGCAGTAGCGAAGGTGGCGGGGAGCTGTTTTTT
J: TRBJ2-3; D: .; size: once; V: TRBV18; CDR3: CASSPVIGGGRDTQYF; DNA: TGTGCCAGCTCACCGGTGATAGGCGGGGGCAGAGATACGCAGTATTTT
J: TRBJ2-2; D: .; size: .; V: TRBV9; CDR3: CASSVPPRGTGELFF; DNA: TGTGCCAGCAGCGTACCTCCAAGGGGCACCGGGGAGCTGTTTTTT
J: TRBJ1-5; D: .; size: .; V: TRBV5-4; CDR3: CASSLAGVSNQPQHF; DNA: TGTGCCAGCAGCTTGGCCGGGGTCAGCAATCAGCCCCAGCATTTT
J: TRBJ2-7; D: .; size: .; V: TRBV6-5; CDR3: CASSYGVGETYEQYF; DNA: TGTGCCAGCAGTTACGGGGTCGGGGAGACCTACGAGCAGTACTTC
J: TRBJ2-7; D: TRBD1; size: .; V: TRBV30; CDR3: CAWSPGQGASGEQYF; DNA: TGTGCCTGGAGTCCGGGACAGGGGGCCAGTGGCGAGCAGTACTTC
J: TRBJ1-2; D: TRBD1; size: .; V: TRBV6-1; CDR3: CASDRVYGYTF; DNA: TGTGCCTCGGACAGGGTCTATGGCTACACCTTC
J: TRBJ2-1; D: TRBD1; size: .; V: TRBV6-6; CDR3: CAGGNYDREYEQFF; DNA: TGTGCCGGGGGCAACTATGACAGGGAGTATGAGCAGTTCTTC
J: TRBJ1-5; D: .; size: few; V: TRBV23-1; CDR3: CASSHRTRAYSNQPQHF; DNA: TGCGCCAGCAGTCACCGAACCAGGGCTTATAGCAATCAGCCCCAGCATTTT
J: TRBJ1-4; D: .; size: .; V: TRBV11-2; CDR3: CASSQGHANEKLFF; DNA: TGTGCCAGCAGCCAGGGACACGCTAATGAAAAACTGTTTTTT
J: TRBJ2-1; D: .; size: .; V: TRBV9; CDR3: CASSEVAGLPYNEQFF; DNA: TGTGCCAGCAGCGAGGTTGCAGGACTACCATACAATGAGCAGTTCTTC
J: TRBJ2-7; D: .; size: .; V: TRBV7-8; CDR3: CASSYKGDHLSYEQYF; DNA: TGTGCCAGCAGCTACAAGGGGGACCACCTCTCCTACGAGCAGTACTTC
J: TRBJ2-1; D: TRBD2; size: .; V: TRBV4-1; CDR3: CASSQLAGGPNEQFF; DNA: TGCGCCAGCAGCCAACTAGCGGGAGGGCCGAATGAGCAGTTCTTC
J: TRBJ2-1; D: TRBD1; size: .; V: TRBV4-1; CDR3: CASSQGQDRASYNEQFF; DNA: TGCGCCAGCAGCCAAGGACAGGACAGGGCCTCCTACAATGAGCAGTTCTTC
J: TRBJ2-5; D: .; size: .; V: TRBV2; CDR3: CASSENRQETQYF; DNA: TGTGCCAGCAGTGAAAACAGACAAGAGACCCAGTACTTC
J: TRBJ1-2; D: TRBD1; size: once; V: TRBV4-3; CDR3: CASSQDRGGAGYGYTF; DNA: TGCGCCAGCAGCCAAGATCGAGGGGGCGCGGGCTATGGCTACACCTTC
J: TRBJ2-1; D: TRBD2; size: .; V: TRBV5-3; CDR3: CARSLTSGHYNEQFF; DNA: TGTGCCAGAAGCTTGACTAGCGGGCACTACAATGAGCAGTTCTTC
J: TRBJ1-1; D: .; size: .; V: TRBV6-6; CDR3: CASSSQTGGGTEAFF; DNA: TGTGCCAGCAGTTCCCAGACAGGAGGTGGAACTGAAGCTTTCTTT
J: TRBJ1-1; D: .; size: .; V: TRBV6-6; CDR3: CASTNSDNTEAFF; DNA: TGTGCCAGCACTAACAGTGATAACACTGAAGCTTTCTTT
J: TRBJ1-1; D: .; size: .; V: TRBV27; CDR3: CASSLRALGRSTEAFF; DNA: TGTGCCAGCAGTCTCCGGGCTCTGGGGAGATCCACTGAAGCTTTCTTT
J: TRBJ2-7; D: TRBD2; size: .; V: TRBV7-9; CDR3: CASSLGLAAYEQYF; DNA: TGTGCCAGCAGCTTAGGGCTAGCGGCCTACGAGCAGTACTTC
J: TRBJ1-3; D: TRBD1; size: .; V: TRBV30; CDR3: CAWSWAGTGNSGNTIYF; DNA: TGTGCCTGGAGTTGGGCTGGGACAGGAAACTCTGGAAACACCATATATTTT